Given below is one TCR beta chain in context. Its specificity is unknown. At one of its ends the junction is not consistent with the germline gene, which may arise from a read error. This CDR3 spans 16 amino acids. Germline CDR1 and CDR2: MNHNY and SVGAGI (reference sequence). cDNA libraries for TCR beta contained unique molecular identifiers. A single record per CDR3 protein comes from TCRdb applying MiXCR to the PCR reads. Of over 300,000 distinct CDR3 sequences listed, roughly 35% are singletons. This sample stems from a study of post-analysis software for immune sequencing data. Points from the study as a whole: Comparison of patients with controls showed a handful of TRBV segments more frequent in patients, TRBV5-6, TRBV5-1 and TRBV20-1 among them.

This sequence originates from a girl aged 10 to 17 with multiple sclerosis. The chain is built from TRBV6-6 and TRBJ1-5, with unresolved D. Sequencing input: blood. In nucleotides, the CDR3 is TGTGCCAGCAATTACTCAGGTGGCAGGTCAGATCAGCCCCAGCATTTT. This sequence encodes CASNYSGGRSDQPQHF.